What follows are 11 T cell receptor beta chains derived from one specimen sequenced in a study of cytomegalovirus exposure and HLA in healthy donors. PCR involved 60 Vbeta and 13 Jbeta primers. The assay was immunoSEQ multiplex PCR, and TCRdb's table has in-frame clones only and misses some. The sample has 85,000 to 100,000 clones, roughly 73% seen once. The sample comprised PBMCs. These receptors came from a middle-aged woman in good health and CMV-seronegative.

The chain uses TRBV6-1 and TRBJ1-3, with D tentatively TRBD1 (6 bases). Germline V lookup: CDR1 MNHNS, CDR2 SASEGT. The CDR3 has 15 amino acids. Between the trimmed V and J ends, which lost 5 bases and 2 bases, there was a span of 13 bases. This CDR3 is CASSTTGTPGNTIYF. The CDR3, as DNA: TGTGCCAGCAGTACTACAGGGACCCCTGGAAACACCATATATTTT.

This chain joins TRBV7-2 and TRBJ1-1, with D possibly matching TRBD1 (5 bases). The CDR3 sequence is 12 residues long. The germline gives CDR1 SGHTA, CDR2 FQGNSA. The V and J ends lost 4 bases and 7 bases respectively, with 10 bases between them. This CDR3 reads CASSSGLSEAFF. CDR3 DNA sequence: TGTGCCAGCAGCTCGGGACTGAGTGAAGCTTTCTTT.

The V and J genes are TRBV7-2 and TRBJ2-1, with a weak D call TRBD2 (6 bases). Germline V gene sequence: CDR1 SGHTA, CDR2 FQGNSA. This CDR3 has 15 residues. Trimming cost V 2 bases and J 2 bases, with 10 bases left between them. The CDR3: CASSLTRTTYNEQFF. The CDR3 DNA reads TGTGCCAGCAGCTTAACGAGGACTACCTACAATGAGCAGTTCTTC.

J is TRBJ2-1 and V is TRBV7-3, with 12 bases fitting TRBD1. This CDR3 is 15 amino acids long. CDR1 and CDR2 (germline): SGHTA, FQGTGA. V dropped 4 bases and J dropped 7; count of bases not matched to a gene: 5. DNA for the CDR3: TGTGCCAGCAGCTCGGGACAGGGGGCATGGAATGAGCAGTTCTTC. It codes for CASSSGQGAWNEQFF.

This clone turned up a few times. This chain joins TRBV19 and TRBJ1-6, with TRBD1 as a possible D gene (6 bases). Germline loops: CDR1 LNHDA, CDR2 SQIVND (reference sequence). Trimming removed 1 base at V and 5 bases at J, with 9 bases between. CDR3 size: 15 residues. The CDR3, as DNA: TGTGCCAGTAGTATAGGGGGGCCGAATAATTCACCCCTCCACTTT. Protein product: CASSIGGPNNSPLHF. The variable domain in full, completed from reference TRBV19 and TRBJ1-6, reads DGGITQSPKYLFRKEGQNVTLSCEQNLNHDAMYWYRQDPGQGLRLIYYSQIVNDFQKGDIAEGYSVSREKKESFPLTVTSAQKNPTAFYLCASSIGGPNNSPLHFGNGTRLTVT.

Note on this clone: One junction end disagrees with the germline gene, perhaps due to a read error. The rearrangement uses TRBV10-3 and TRBJ1-2; D gene uncertain. CDR1 ENHRY and CDR2 SYGVKD come from the germline V gene. The length of the CDR3 is 13 residues. The CDR3 sequence is CAISESREGGYPF. CDR3 nucleotides: TGTGCCATCAGTGAGTCAAGGGAGGGTGGCTACCCCTTC.

The V gene is TRBV7-8, the J gene TRBJ2-3; weak D call: TRBD2 (6 bases). Germline V gives CDR1 SGHVS, CDR2 FQNEAQ. Trimming left V 5 bases short and J 6 bases short, with 15 bases between. This CDR3 is built from 14 residues. CDR3 nucleotides: TGTGCCAGCAGCCCCCGACTAGAGGGCGATACGCAGTATTTT. Its translation is CASSPRLEGDTQYF. The variable domain in full, with the rest retrieved from reference TRBV7-8 and TRBJ2-3, is GAGVSQSPRYKVAKRGQDVALRCDPISGHVSLFWYQQALGQGPEFLTYFQNEAQLDKSGLPSDRFFAERPEGSVSTLKIQRTQQEDSAVYLCASSPRLEGDTQYFGPGTRLTVL.

J is TRBJ2-1 and V is TRBV9; D unresolved. Trimming removed 1 base from V and 4 bases from J, with 12 bases in between. The length of the CDR3 is 15 residues. Germline V gene data show CDR1 as SGDLS and CDR2 as YYNGEE. CDR3 coding DNA: TGTGCCAGCAGCGTAACCCCCCTGGCTTACAATGAGCAGTTCTTC. Translating it yields CASSVTPLAYNEQFF.

J is TRBJ2-7 and V is TRBV2; TRBD1 matches 11 bases. This CDR3 contains 14 residues. Looked up from germline, CDR1 is SNHLY and CDR2 is FYNNEI. V trimming: 8 bases; J trimming: 9 bases; junction bases outside the gene matches: 12. The CDR3 reads CASGGQGAIQAQYF. CDR3 coding DNA: TGTGCCAGCGGTGGACAGGGGGCAATCCAGGCGCAGTACTTC.

J is TRBJ2-3 and V is TRBV27, with 9 bases identical to TRBD2. Trimming at V came to 10 bases and at J to 3 bases, leaving 5 bases not matched to a gene. Germline-derived CDR1 and CDR2 are MNHEY and SMNVEV (reference sequence). This CDR3 is built from 13 residues. The chain's CDR3 is CATIGLATDTQYF. In DNA form, the CDR3 reads TGTGCCACAATAGGACTAGCGACAGATACGCAGTATTTT.

J is TRBJ2-7 and V is TRBV27, with D possibly matching TRBD2 (6 bases). The V gene's germline CDR1 is MNHEY and CDR2 SMNVEV (reference sequence). V was pared by 1 base and J by 4 bases, with 11 bases between. The CDR3 runs to 14 residues. CDR3 in amino acids: CASSLFRGSYEQYF. CDR3 DNA: TGTGCCAGCAGTTTATTCCGGGGGTCATACGAGCAGTACTTC.